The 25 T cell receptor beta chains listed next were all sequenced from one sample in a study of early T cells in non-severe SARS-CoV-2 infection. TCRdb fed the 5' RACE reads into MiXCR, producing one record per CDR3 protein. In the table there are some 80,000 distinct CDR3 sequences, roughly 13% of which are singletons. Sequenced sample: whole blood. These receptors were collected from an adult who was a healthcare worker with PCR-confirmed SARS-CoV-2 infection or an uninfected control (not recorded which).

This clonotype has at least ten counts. CDR3 nucleotide sequence: TGTGCCAGCTCACCCAGGGGGGACACTGAAGCTTTCTTT. Translated: CASSPRGDTEAFF. The chain combines TRBV18 with TRBJ1-1; 7 positions match TRBD1. Germline CDR1 is KGHSH and CDR2 is LQKENI. CDR3 length: 13 amino acids. Losses at the gene ends were 3 bases for V and 3 bases for J; bases not matched to a gene: 1. The entire variable domain, with the rest obtained from reference TRBV18 and TRBJ1-1, is as follows: NAGVMQNPRHLVRRRGQEARLRCSPMKGHSHVYWYRQLPEEGLKFMVYLQKENIIDESGMPKERFSAEFPKEGPSILRIQQVVRGDSAAYFCASSPRGDTEAFFGQGTRLTVV.

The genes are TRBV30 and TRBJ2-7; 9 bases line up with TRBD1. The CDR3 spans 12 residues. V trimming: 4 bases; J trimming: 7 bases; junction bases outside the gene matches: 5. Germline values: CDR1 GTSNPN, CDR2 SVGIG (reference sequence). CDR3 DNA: TGTGCCTGGAAACAGGGGGCCGGGGAGCAGTACTTC. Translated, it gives CAWKQGAGEQYF.

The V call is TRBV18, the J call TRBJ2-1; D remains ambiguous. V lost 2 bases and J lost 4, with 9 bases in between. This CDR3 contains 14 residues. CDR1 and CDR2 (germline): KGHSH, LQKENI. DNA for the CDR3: TGTGCCAGCTCACCATTCGCGGTTTACAATGAGCAGTTCTTC. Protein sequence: CASSPFAVYNEQFF.

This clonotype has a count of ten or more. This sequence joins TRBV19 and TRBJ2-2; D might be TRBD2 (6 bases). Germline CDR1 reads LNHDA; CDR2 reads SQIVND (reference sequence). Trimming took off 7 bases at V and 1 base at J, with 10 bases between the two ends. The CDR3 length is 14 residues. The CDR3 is CASKGTENTGELFF. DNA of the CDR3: TGTGCCAGTAAAGGGACTGAGAACACCGGGGAGCTGTTTTTT.

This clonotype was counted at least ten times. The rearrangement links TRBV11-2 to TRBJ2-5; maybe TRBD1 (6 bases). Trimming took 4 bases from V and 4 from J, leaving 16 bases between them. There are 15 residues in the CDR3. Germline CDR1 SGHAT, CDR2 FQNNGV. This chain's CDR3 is CASSYFRRGGETQYF. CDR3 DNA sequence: TGTGCCAGCAGCTACTTCCGCCGAGGGGGAGAGACCCAGTACTTC.

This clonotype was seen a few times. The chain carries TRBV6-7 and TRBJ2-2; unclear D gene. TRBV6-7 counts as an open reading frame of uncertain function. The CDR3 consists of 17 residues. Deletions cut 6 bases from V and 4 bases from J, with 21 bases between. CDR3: CASSRLLGRTFTGELFF. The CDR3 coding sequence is TGTGCCAGCAGCCGCCTCCTGGGCAGGACCTTCACCGGGGAGCTGTTTTTT.

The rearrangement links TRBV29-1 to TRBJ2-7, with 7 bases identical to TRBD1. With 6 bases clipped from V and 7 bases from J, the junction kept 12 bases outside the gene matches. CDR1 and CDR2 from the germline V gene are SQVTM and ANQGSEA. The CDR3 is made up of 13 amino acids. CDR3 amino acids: CSVAGTDMGEQYF. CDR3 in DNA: TGCAGCGTGGCCGGGACAGACATGGGTGAGCAGTACTTC.

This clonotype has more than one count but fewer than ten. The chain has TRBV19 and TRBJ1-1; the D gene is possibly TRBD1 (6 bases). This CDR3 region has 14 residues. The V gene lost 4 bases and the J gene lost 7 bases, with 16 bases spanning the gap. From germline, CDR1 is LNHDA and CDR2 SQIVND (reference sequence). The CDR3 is CASSTKRDTIEAFF. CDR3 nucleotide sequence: TGTGCCAGTAGTACAAAACGGGACACTATTGAAGCTTTCTTT.

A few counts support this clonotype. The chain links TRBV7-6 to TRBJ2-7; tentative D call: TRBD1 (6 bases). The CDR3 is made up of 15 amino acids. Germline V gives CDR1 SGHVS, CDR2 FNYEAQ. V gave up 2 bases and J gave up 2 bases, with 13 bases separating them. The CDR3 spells CASSLLPDRTYEQYF. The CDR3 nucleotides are TGTGCCAGCAGCTTACTTCCGGACAGAACCTACGAGCAGTACTTC.

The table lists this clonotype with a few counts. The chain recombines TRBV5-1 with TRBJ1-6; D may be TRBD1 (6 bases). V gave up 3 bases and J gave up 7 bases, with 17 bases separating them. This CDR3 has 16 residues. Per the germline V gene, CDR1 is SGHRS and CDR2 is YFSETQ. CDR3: CASSSGLGTLNSPLHF. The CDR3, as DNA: TGCGCCAGCAGCTCGGGTCTCGGGACACTCAATTCACCCCTCCACTTT. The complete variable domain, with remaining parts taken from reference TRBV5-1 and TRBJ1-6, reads KAGVTQTPRYLIKTRGQQVTLSCSPISGHRSVSWYQQTPGQGLQFLFEYFSETQRNKGNFPGRFSGRQFSNSRSEMNVSTLELGDSALYLCASSSGLGTLNSPLHFGNGTRLTVT.

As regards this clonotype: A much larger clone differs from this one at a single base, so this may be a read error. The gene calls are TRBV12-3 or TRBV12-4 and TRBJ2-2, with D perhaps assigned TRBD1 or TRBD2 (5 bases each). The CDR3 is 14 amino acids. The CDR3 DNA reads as TGTGCCAGCAGCCCCGGGACGAACACCGGGGAGCTGTCTTTT. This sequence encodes CASSPGTNTGELSF.

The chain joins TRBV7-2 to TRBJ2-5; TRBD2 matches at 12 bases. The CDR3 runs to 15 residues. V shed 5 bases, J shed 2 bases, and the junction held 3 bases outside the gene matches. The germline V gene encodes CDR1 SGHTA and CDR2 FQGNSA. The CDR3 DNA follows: TGTGCCAGCAGCAAACTAGCGGGGGGACAAGAGACCCAGTACTTC. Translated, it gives CASSKLAGGQETQYF.

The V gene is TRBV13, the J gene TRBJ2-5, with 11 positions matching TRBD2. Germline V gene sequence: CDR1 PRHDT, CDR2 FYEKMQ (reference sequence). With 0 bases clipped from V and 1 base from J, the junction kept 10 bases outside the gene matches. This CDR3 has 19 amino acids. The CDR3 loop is CASSLGRSSGGRFQETQYF. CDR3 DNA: TGTGCCAGCAGCTTAGGCCGGTCTAGCGGGGGGCGTTTCCAAGAGACCCAGTACTTC.

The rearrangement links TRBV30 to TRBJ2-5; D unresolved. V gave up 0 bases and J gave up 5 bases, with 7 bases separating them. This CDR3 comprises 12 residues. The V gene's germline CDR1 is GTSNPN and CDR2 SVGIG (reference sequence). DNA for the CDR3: TGTGCCTGGAGTGTAGTGGGGGAGACCCAGTACTTC. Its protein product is CAWSVVGETQYF.

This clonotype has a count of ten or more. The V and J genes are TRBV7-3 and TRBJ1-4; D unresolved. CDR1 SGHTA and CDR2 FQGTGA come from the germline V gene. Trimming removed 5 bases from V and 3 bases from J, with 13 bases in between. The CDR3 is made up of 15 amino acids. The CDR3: CASSVDGRPNEKLFF. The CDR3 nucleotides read TGTGCCAGCAGCGTCGACGGAAGGCCTAATGAAAAACTGTTTTTT.

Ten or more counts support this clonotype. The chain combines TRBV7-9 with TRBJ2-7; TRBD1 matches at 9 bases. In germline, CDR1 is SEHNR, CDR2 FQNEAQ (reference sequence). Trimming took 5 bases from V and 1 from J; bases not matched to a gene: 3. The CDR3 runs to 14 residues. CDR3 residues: CASSPGTGSYEQYF. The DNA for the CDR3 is TGTGCCAGCAGCCCCGGGACAGGGTCCTACGAGCAGTACTTC.

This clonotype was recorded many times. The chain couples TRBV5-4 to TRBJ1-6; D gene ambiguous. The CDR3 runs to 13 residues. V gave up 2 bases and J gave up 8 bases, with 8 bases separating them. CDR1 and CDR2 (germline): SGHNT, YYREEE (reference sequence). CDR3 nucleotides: TGTGCCAGCAGCTTTGATGTGGATTCACCCCTCCACTTT. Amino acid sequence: CASSFDVDSPLHF.

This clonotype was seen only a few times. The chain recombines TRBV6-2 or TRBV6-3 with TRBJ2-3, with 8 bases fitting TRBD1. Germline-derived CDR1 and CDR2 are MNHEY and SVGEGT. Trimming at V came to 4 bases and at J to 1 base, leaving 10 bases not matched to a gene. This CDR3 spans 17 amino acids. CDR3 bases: TGTGCCAGCAGTTCTCAGACCAGGGGGCTGGGCACAGATACGCAGTATTTT. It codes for CASSSQTRGLGTDTQYF.

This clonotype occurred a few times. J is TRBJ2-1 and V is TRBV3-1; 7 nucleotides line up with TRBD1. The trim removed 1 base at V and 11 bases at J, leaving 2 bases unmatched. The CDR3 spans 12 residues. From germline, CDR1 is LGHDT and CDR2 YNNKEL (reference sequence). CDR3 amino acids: CASSQVGQQQFF. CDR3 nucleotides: TGTGCCAGCAGCCAAGTGGGACAGCAGCAGTTCTTC.

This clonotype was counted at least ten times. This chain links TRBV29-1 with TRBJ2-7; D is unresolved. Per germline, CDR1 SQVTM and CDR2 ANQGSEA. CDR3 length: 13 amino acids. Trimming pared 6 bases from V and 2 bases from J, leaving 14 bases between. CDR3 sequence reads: CSVHLDGTYEQYF. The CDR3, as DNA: TGCAGCGTCCACCTGGACGGAACCTACGAGCAGTACTTC.

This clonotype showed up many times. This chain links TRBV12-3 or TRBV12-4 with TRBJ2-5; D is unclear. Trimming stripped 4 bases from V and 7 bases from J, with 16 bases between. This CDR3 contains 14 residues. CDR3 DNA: TGTGCCAGCAGTTATGGGGTACTCCACGGGACCCAGTACTTC. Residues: CASSYGVLHGTQYF.

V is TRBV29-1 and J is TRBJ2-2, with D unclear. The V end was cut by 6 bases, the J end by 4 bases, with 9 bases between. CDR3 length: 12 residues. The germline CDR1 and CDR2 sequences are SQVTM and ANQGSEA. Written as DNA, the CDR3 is TGCAGCGTGCGGCAGCCCACCGGGGAGCTGTTTTTT. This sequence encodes CSVRQPTGELFF.

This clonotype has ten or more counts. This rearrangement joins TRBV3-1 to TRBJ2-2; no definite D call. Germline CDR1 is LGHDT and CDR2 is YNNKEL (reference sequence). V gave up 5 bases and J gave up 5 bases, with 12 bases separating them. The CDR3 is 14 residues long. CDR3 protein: CASSFSTLTGELFF. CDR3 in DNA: TGTGCCAGCAGCTTCTCGACTCTGACCGGGGAGCTGTTTTTT.

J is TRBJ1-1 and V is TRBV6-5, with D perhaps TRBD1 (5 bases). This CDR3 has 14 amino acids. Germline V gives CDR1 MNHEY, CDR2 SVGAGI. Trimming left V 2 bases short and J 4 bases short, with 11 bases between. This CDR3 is CASSYMPGGTEAFF. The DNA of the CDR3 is TGTGCCAGCAGTTACATGCCCGGGGGCACTGAAGCTTTCTTT.

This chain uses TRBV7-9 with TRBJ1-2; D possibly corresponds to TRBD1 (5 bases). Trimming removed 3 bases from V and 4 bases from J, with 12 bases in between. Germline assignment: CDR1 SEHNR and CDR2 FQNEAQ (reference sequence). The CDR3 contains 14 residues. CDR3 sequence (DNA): TGTGCCAGCAGCTTTCCAGGGTTCGGCTATGGCTACACCTTC. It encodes CASSFPGFGYGYTF.